A selection of T cell receptor beta chains follows, all from one sample in a study of T cells in Graves' hyperthyroidism and ophthalmopathy. MiXCR, run by TCRdb on the multiplex PCR reads, gives a single entry per CDR3 protein. Of 660,000 or so distinct CDR3 sequences listed, around 21% are singletons. Sequencing was done on a sample of blood. The receptors come from a young man with Graves' ophthalmopathy. Both conserved end residues are trimmed from each CDR3.

ASSFGLGGYEQY | TRBV6-2/TRBV6-3
ASRGGGGETQY | TRBV9
ASTSRGRDTEAF | TRBV2
ASSRTSGFQETQY | TRBV9
ASSSPTGTPH | TRBV6-2/TRBV6-3
ASSELQGLSDITYEQY | TRBV2
AWSPGQGSGQY | TRBV30
ASSPRPPDRVASEDYT | TRBV18
ASSQDPAYGYT | TRBV28
ASSLGQATEAF | TRBV6-1
ASSSTGLAEGSYNEQF | TRBV6-1
ASSWRGGDYGYT | TRBV5-1
ASSQVTGGEQY | TRBV3-1
ASSVIPRGEGNSSSHEQY | TRBV9
ASRSEGYEQY | TRBV11-2
ASSYTDRDTYEQY | TRBV6-5
ASSSGRGQGAEQY | TRBV12-3/TRBV12-4
ASSFSDSLEAF | TRBV11-2
ASVPGLSETQY | TRBV7-9
ASSLAPSGSSTYEQY | TRBV5-1
ASILEVSKNIQY | TRBV2
SVEDLMTSGSRISEQF | TRBV29-1
ASSNMNTEAF | TRBV6-1
ASRPGQGSYNEQF | TRBV5-1
ATYPRTQSPGTQY | TRBV6-2/TRBV6-3
SARARGDYEQY | TRBV20-1
ASSSSGAGANVLT | TRBV28
ATMDQGSTEAF | TRBV15
ASSLLTDRGDGYT | TRBV7-9
ASSQDYGQETQY | TRBV3-2
ASSPWEEHNEQF | TRBV7-9
ASSPTGQVGNTIY | TRBV5-1
ASSRQGAQPQH | TRBV28
SARAAGADFYGYT | TRBV20-1
ASSGGTYNEQF | TRBV5-1
ASSPDRRAHTEAF | TRBV6-1
ASSEVRHYIHEQF | TRBV2
ASGGQGFQPQH | TRBV28